This TCR beta chain was obtained from a study of blood T cell repertoires in COVID-19. The overall study: PBMCs, B-cell-depleted T cells, or T cells were the source of the cDNA or gDNA that made up the material.

The table lists this clone with a count of one. Enrollees, about 18 to 95 years old, lived in some 24 US areas. Participant reports of clinical history set cohort assignment. Original processing notes: From reference gene primer amplification, estimates of nucleated cell counts were derived. Only in-frame clones appear in the TCRdb table, and some are missing; sequencing was by immunoSEQ multiplex PCR. That table supplies the V and J calls and clone size; D and trimming were determined from the DNA. The sample shows some 330,000 clones, less than 90% of them seen only once. Material: PBMCs or T cells enriched from blood (not recorded which). This TCR derives from a woman in her 50s who had recovered from COVID-19.

This CDR3 is CSVLRGDYGYTF. The DNA of the CDR3 is TGCAGCGTTCTCCGGGGTGACTATGGCTACACCTTC. The chain joins TRBV29-1 to TRBJ1-2; D gene unclear. CDR3 length equals 12 residues. V dropped 5 bases and J dropped 3 bases, with 10 bases sitting between them. CDR1 SQVTM and CDR2 ANQGSEA come from the germline V gene.